This TCR beta chain was sequenced in a study of spatial heterogeneity in lung cancer. This clonotype was detected many times. Noted time point: sample taken at primary tumor resection. Tumor, nontumor lung or frozen PBMC supplied whole RNA, sequenced without sorting. TCRdb re-analysed the 5' RACE reads in MiXCR, keeping a single row per CDR3 protein. The sample has some 21,000 distinct CDR3 sequences, around 3.2% seen once. The V end lost 4 bases, the J end lost 9 bases, and 10 bases lay between the germline ends. CDR1 and CDR2 (germline): LNHNV, YYDKDF (reference sequence). The CDR3 is 12 amino acids.

The chain combines TRBV15 with TRBJ1-3; no definite D call. This receptor was identified in a female donor with early-stage non-small cell lung cancer. The material sequenced was PBMCs, taken at surgery. The CDR3 DNA follows: TGTGCCACCAGCACACAACGGGGCACCATATATTTT. It is translated as CATSTQRGTIYF.